This record concerns one T cell receptor (beta chain) sequence. This clone appeared a few times. Its cognate antigen has yet to be identified. No base quality values were provided; no much bigger clone lies one nucleotide off. The sample is drawn from a study of cytomegalovirus exposure and HLA in healthy donors (dated by TCRdb to about 2017). The study in broad terms: According to an earlier analysis of 550 to 750 of the donors, about 179 million T cells yielded 100 million or so unique TCR beta sequences and 276 Gb of sequence data. An early release covering just under 650 HLA-typed donors comprised around 300 gigabases of sequencing data and around 80 million unique TCR sequences. The genetic ancestry cluster associated with self-reported Caucasian donors included about 81% of the roughly 410 genotyped donors. The study aimed to test whether cataloging public T cell receptors could reveal signatures of past pathogen exposure. The study used immunosequencing to profile the T cell repertoires of some 600 subjects and linked those repertoires to cytomegalovirus serostatus. A separate validation cohort of 90 to 150 different subjects was used in addition to the 666-subject first cohort. To predict cytomegalovirus infection status, the study combined high-throughput TCR immunosequencing, statistical association of individual TCRs with disease status, and machine learning. A later analysis re-examined previously published TCR beta repertoires from more than 550 donors and added high-resolution HLA genotyping to investigate patterns of TCR occurrence. Rather than drawing on any new phenotypic data, the later analysis identified candidate immune exposures from TCR beta sequences and the way those sequences occurred across donors. To decide whether each TCR beta V gene segment behaved as functional or pseudogenic, an earlier analysis of approximately 600 of the donors relied on high-throughput TCR beta sequencing. Alongside the repertoire data, information on donor age, sex, ethnicity and CMV serostatus was compiled. Genome-wide SNP genotypes for about 60% of the roughly 670 donors were used in a later genetic analysis, which treated that subset as a discovery cohort. All discovery cohort repertoires had been generated using a single sequencing platform. HLA typing covered class I and class II loci at four-digit resolution. Typing coverage varied by locus: roughly 629-640 donors for A, B, C, DRB1 and DQB1; 522 for DQA1; approximately 570 for DPA1; some 470 for DPB1. About five DR-DQ haplotypes were treated as single units for association and clustering because of strong linkage in the cohort. Across 300 to 500 genotyped donors of the cohort, an average of approximately 220,000 unique TCR beta nucleotide sequences per donor were sequenced, and 15% to 20% of those sequences were non-productive.

The cohort was made up of approximately 700 healthy bone marrow donors. All cohort members were sampled while nominally healthy, although unrecorded immune exposures were likely present. The donor tested CMV seropositive and was one of the 289 seropositive cohort members. A peripheral blood sample was provided by each donor, and peripheral blood mononuclear cells were used for TCR beta sequencing. Genomic DNA was extracted from the blood cell samples with the Qiagen DNeasy Blood Extraction Kit. CDR1 and CDR2 are drawn from the germline V gene: LGHNA, YSLEER. The CDR3 runs 15 amino acids, cysteine and phenylalanine included. Kept here is only the CDR3 DNA, which spans 45 bases and is read in frame from base 1. For this chain, trimming is 0 bases at the V end and 3 bases at the J end, and the number of junction bases without a gene match is 0. Libraries were constructed by the immunoSEQ multiplex PCR assay. The multiplex PCR relied on a mix of 60 forward primers for TCR Vbeta segments and 13 reverse primers for TCR Jbeta segments. Amplification of the CDR3 region of rearranged TCR beta genes was performed with a multiplex PCR assay on genomic DNA. Amplified TCR beta libraries were sequenced as 87-base-pair reads on the Illumina HiSeq System. In the paper's pipeline: A later analysis counted about 82 million unique TCR beta chains across the 650 to 800 repertoires, and roughly 9.9 million of these chains were shared by at least two donors. Raw reads were error-corrected and collapsed into unique sequences with a nearest-neighbor algorithm that merged closely related sequences to remove PCR and sequencing errors. V, D and J gene segments were assigned by aligning CDR3 sequences to IMGT reference sequences. For a sequence to be retained, at least a six-nucleotide match to both a V gene segment and a J gene segment was required. Rearrangements were classified as productive when the CDR3 lacked stop codons and remained in frame with V and J, and all other rearrangements were classified as non-productive. CDR3 was defined according to IMGT convention as the region running from the second conserved V-encoded cysteine to the conserved J-encoded phenylalanine. The earlier analysis of more than 450 of the donors excluded sequences that lacked an unambiguous match to a single V gene segment. In an earlier analysis of a few hundred of the donors, V segments were called functional above 56.7% productive rearrangements and were called segregating when the between-donor standard deviation exceeded 5%. A statistical classification framework was developed to diagnose cytomegalovirus status using the catalog of TCR beta chain sequences. In a later analysis, V and J genes were assigned by comparing TCR nucleotide sequences against IMGT/GENE-DB human TR gene sequences. In a later analysis, CDR3 sequences and most-parsimonious VDJ recombination scenarios were assigned using the TCRdist pipeline. In a later analysis, every TCR beta chain was defined by the combination of its CDR3 amino acid sequence and its V-gene family, and reads without a unique V-gene family were dropped. As a way to deal with suspected cross-contamination and a sequencing artifact, a later analysis dropped roughly 600 nucleotide sequences that were highly shared and had low generation probability. A later analysis calculated a clonal expansion index for each public chain from normalized within-repertoire ranks of inferred template counts. In a later analysis, generation probabilities were computed with a VDJ recombination model fitted to out-of-frame rearrangements, and the resulting probabilities were checked against IGoR. A later analysis scored TCR-TCR, TCR-HLA and TCR-CMV co-occurrence with hypergeometric tests, applying a repertoire-size bias correction to TCR pairs. To estimate false discovery rates, a later analysis permuted the HLA or CMV assignments 20 times. In a later analysis, co-occurring TCRs were grouped with DBSCAN, and TCRdist sequence similarity was added when clustering was performed within HLA-allele-positive subsets. Co-occurrence clustering excluded repertoires with fewer than 30,000 or more than 120,000 public chains, plus five with anomalous nucleotide sharing. The clones in this table, taken by TCRdb from immuneACCESS, are in-frame only. Not every clone is retained; where verified, under half of the shortfall comes from an unresolved V gene, and the cause of the rest is unknown. V, J and clone size derive from that table, while D and trimming were established from the DNA sequence. The sample data list fewer than 200,000 clones, and approximately 70% of these were observed just once. The ten largest clones represent 6% to 7.5% of the sample.

Broad study findings and their caveats: In an earlier analysis of some 540 of the donors, most TCR beta V segments appeared in productive rearrangements about 87% or about 30% of the time, broadly matching IMGT annotations. A later analysis reported that several top co-occurrence clusters appeared linked to parvovirus B19, influenza, CMV and Epstein-Barr virus. A few of the identified cytomegalovirus-associated TCR beta chains were confirmed in vitro to be specific for cytomegalovirus antigens. Correlated functional status among segregating V segments might reflect linkage disequilibrium, but an unknown experimental factor could not be ruled out. The only immune exposure information available for the cohort was CMV serostatus. Compared with equally common non-associated chains, HLA-associated TCR beta chains in a later analysis were more clonally expanded and had lower generation probabilities. Some IMGT-functional V segments, including TRBV6-2 and TRBV6-3, could not be told apart with the 87-base-pair reads, so those segments were excluded. Fewer than 20 rarely observed V segments, including chromosome 9 orphons, were excluded from the earlier analysis of approximately 500 of the donors because counts were too low. According to a later analysis, most CMV-associated TCR beta chains appeared to be HLA-restricted, and the HLA associations seemed to be driven largely by CMV exposure. A later genetic analysis associated a missense DCLRE1C variant with V-gene and J-gene trimming of TCR beta chains, and an independent cohort replicated the association. Roughly uniform sequencing depth across donors was assumed in presence/absence analyses, although this assumption may not hold. Compared with the approximately 670-donor mean, donors in an Asian-associated ancestry cluster had fewer N-insertions in productive TCRs, according to a later genetic analysis. The sequencing pipeline was judged likely to have produced a cluster of highly shared sequence variants as a technical artifact. A later analysis associated 16,951 TCR beta sequences with specific HLA alleles at a false discovery rate of 0.05. In the study, approximately 160 TCR beta chains were listed as associated with cytomegalovirus. Because some donors lacked HLA typing at each locus, the association tests relied only on the typed subset. In this cohort, only TCR beta chains were sequenced, and detectable features were limited by the absence of alpha or paired-chain data. Strong co-occurrence of HLA alleles, especially DR and DQ, made assigning TCR associations to individual alleles difficult. A further reported finding was that TCR beta sequences accurately predicted the HLA-A and HLA-B alleles for most subjects in the first cohort. A later analysis found that TCR association rates varied across HLA loci, with DRB1 alleles showing the most associated TCRs and HLA-C alleles the fewest. Across donors, most TCR sequences were observed very rarely, whereas some public TCRs were present in many individuals. The classifier was reported to diagnose cytomegalovirus status with high specificity and sensitivity in both the original and validation cohorts. According to the authors, the approach could potentially be generalized to other disease states and immunological phenotypes.

The chain couples TRBV4-3 to TRBJ1-2; 11 bases in between match TRBD1. Material for sequencing was PBMCs. This clonotype was obtained from a man aged 40-49 years in good health and CMV-seropositive. In nucleotides, the sequence is TGCGCCAGCAGCCAAGAGGGACAGGGGGACTATGGCTACACCTTC. This gives the protein CASSQEGQGDYGYTF.